This TCR beta chain was sequenced in a study of PD-L1 blockade in urothelial cancer. Diagnoses among patients were locally advanced or metastatic urothelial carcinoma. The table lists this clone with a count of one. The CDR3 is 18 amino acids. J gave up 1 base and V 3 bases, and 15 bases lay outside the gene matches. Per the germline V gene, CDR1 is MDHEN and CDR2 is SYDVKM. This table comes from immunoSEQ multiplex PCR, and its TCRdb copy is limited to in-frame clones, with some not included. In the table there are fewer than 130,000 clones, about 85% of which are singletons. The specimen comprised PBMCs, sampled around atezolizumab (anti-PD-L1) treatment. This TCR was recovered from a man in his fifties or sixties with urothelial cancer. The chain uses TRBV28 and TRBJ2-7, with TRBD2 matching over 7 bases. In nucleotides, the CDR3 is TGTGCCAGCAGTTTTGGTGTGGGTACGGCGGGAGAATCCTACGAGCAGTACTTC. Its protein is CASSFGVGTAGESYEQYF.